A single sample is the source of the 30 T cell receptor beta chains below, sequenced in a study of T cell responses to AZD1222 COVID-19 vaccine (dated by TCRdb to the early 2020s). Explained via the paper, the time point label denotes: baseline before first vaccination. Library generation was performed with the immunoSEQ multiplex PCR assay. The table was pulled from immuneACCESS by TCRdb, which kept in-frame rearrangements only. Such tables lose some clones; where checked, under half of the loss comes from unresolved V genes, and the rest has no known cause. Within this sample are about 53,000 clones, with roughly 80% of them counted one time only. The ten largest clones take up 27% of the sample. Here the sequenced sample was peripheral blood, taken on day 0 of AZD1222 vaccination. Receptors were obtained from an adult in good health.

This chain uses TRBV6-2 or TRBV6-3 with TRBJ2-2; D gene uncertain. Per the germline V gene, CDR1 is MNHEY and CDR2 is SVGEGT. V gave up 6 bases and J gave up 7 bases, with 12 bases separating them. The CDR3 loop spans 13 amino acids. The CDR3 protein is CASSTDIDGELFF. DNA of the CDR3: TGTGCCAGCAGCACTGACATTGACGGGGAGCTGTTTTTT.

In nucleotides, the CDR3 is TGTGCCAGCAGCCCTACCGGCTTTGCGGAAAAACTGTTTTTT. Translation gives CASSPTGFAEKLFF. This chain links TRBV4-2 with TRBJ1-4; unclear D gene. Germline loops: CDR1 LGHNA, CDR2 YNFKEQ. V lost 4 bases to trimming and J lost 8 bases, with 14 bases between them. The CDR3 runs to 14 residues.

The chain uses TRBV9 and TRBJ1-1; TRBD1 agrees at 8 bases. With V trimmed by 3 bases and J by 4 bases, 8 bases remained unmatched. This CDR3 is built from 15 residues. CDR1 and CDR2 from the germline V gene are SGDLS and YYNGEE. The CDR3 loop is CASSGGTGRGTEAFF. DNA of the CDR3: TGTGCCAGCAGCGGCGGGACAGGCCGGGGCACTGAAGCTTTCTTT. Complete variable domain (other parts from reference TRBV9 and TRBJ1-1): DSGVTQTPKHLITATGQRVTLRCSPRSGDLSVYWYQQSLDQGLQFLIQYYNGEERAKGNILERFSAQQFPDLHSELNLSSLELGDSALYFCASSGGTGRGTEAFFGQGTRLTVV.

The rearrangement uses TRBV10-3 and TRBJ2-7, with 7 bases matching TRBD1. V was clipped by 6 bases and J by 7 bases; unmatched bases: 6. The CDR3 has 12 amino acids. The germline gives CDR1 ENHRY, CDR2 SYGVKD. CDR3 loop: CAIRKAGGEQYF. CDR3 DNA: TGTGCCATCAGGAAGGCAGGGGGAGAGCAGTACTTC.

The chain is built from TRBV30 and TRBJ1-2, with a weak D call TRBD1 (5 bases). Germline V gene data show CDR1 as GTSNPN and CDR2 as SVGIG (reference sequence). V was trimmed by 5 bases and J by 7 bases, leaving 14 bases between them. CDR3 size: 12 residues. CDR3 residues: CAWSVGVGGYTF. Here the CDR3 DNA reads TGTGCCTGGTCTGTAGGGGTCGGTGGCTACACCTTC.

The CDR3: CASSPGQGGSYTF. Written as DNA, the CDR3 is TGTGCCAGCTCACCCGGACAGGGGGGGAGCTACACCTTC. The V call is TRBV18, the J call TRBJ1-2; 10 positions match TRBD1. Per the germline V gene, CDR1 is KGHSH and CDR2 is LQKENI. V lost 3 bases to trimming and J lost 9 bases; unmatched junction nucleotides: 4. This CDR3 region has 13 residues.

The chain joins TRBV30 to TRBJ1-3; a weak D match, TRBD1 (5 bases). Trimming removed 2 bases from V and 3 bases from J, with 14 bases in between. This CDR3 has 15 amino acids. Germline V CDR1 and CDR2: GTSNPN, SVGIG (reference sequence). The CDR3 spells CAWSRDGGFGNTIYF. The CDR3 coding sequence is TGTGCCTGGAGTCGTGATGGGGGATTTGGAAACACCATATATTTT.

V gene TRBV28 combines with J gene TRBJ2-6, with no clear D. The germline CDR1 and CDR2 sequences are MDHEN and SYDVKM. The CDR3 extends over 13 amino acids. V lost 7 bases, J lost 0 bases, and 4 bases lay in between. The CDR3 spells CASKVSGANVLTF. In DNA, the CDR3 is TGTGCCAGCAAGGTCTCTGGGGCCAACGTCCTGACTTTC. Complete variable domain (other parts from reference TRBV28 and TRBJ2-6): DVKVTQSSRYLVKRTGEKVFLECVQDMDHENMFWYRQDPGLGLRLIYFSYDVKMKEKGDIPEGYSVSREKKERFSLILESASTNQTSMYLCASKVSGANVLTFGAGSRLTVL.

The V gene is TRBV7-9, the J gene TRBJ1-4, with 7 bases identical to TRBD1. CDR1 SEHNR and CDR2 FQNEAQ come from the germline V gene (reference sequence). The ends lost 1 base at V and 7 bases at J; junction bases unmatched: 6. The CDR3 contains 15 residues. The CDR3 reads CASSLGDRDVEKLFF. The DNA of the CDR3 is TGTGCCAGCAGCTTAGGTGACAGGGATGTTGAAAAACTGTTTTTT.

The rearrangement links TRBV5-4 to TRBJ2-5; D is perhaps TRBD1 (6 bases). The V end lost 4 bases, the J end lost 5 bases, and 12 bases lay between the germline ends. From germline, CDR1 is SGHNT and CDR2 YYREEE (reference sequence). The CDR3 totals 13 residues. The CDR3 loop is CASSPKTGETQYF. For the CDR3, the DNA is TGTGCCAGCAGCCCAAAAACAGGGGAGACCCAGTACTTC.

The rearrangement joins TRBV28 to TRBJ1-4; TRBD1 aligns across 7 bases. Germline CDR1 reads MDHEN; CDR2 reads SYDVKM. The V gene end was trimmed by 5 bases and the J gene end by 4 bases; junction bases not matched to a gene: 7. There are 15 residues in the CDR3. The CDR3: CASSRLTGLNEKLFF. For the CDR3, the DNA is TGTGCCAGCAGTCGTCTGACAGGGCTTAATGAAAAACTGTTTTTT.

This clone was picked up one time. The chain joins TRBV19 to TRBJ2-5; 9 positions agree with TRBD2. The length of the CDR3 is 16 residues. The germline V gene encodes CDR1 LNHDA and CDR2 SQIVND (reference sequence). Trimming cost V 5 bases and J 2 bases; bases outside gene matches: 9. The CDR3 DNA is TGTGCCAGTAGTTTTCATAGCGGGGGCCTGCAAGAGACCCAGTACTTC. Protein: CASSFHSGGLQETQYF.

This clone turned up a few times. The chain employs TRBV5-4 and TRBJ1-4; D is ambiguous. Trimming removed 0 bases at V and 5 bases at J, with 8 bases between. CDR1 and CDR2 (germline): SGHNT, YYREEE (reference sequence). There are 14 residues in the CDR3. The CDR3 DNA is TGTGCCAGCAGCTTGGGAGGGAAGAATGAAAAACTGTTTTTT. Its translation: CASSLGGKNEKLFF.

The chain couples TRBV4-3 to TRBJ1-2, with D maybe TRBD1 (6 bases). CDR3 length: 16 amino acids. The V end lost 1 base, the J end lost 0 bases, and 12 bases lay between the germline ends. CDR1 and CDR2 from the germline V gene are LGHNA and YSLEER. The CDR3: CASSQGTDRANYGYTF. For the CDR3, the DNA is TGCGCCAGCAGCCAAGGGACAGACCGAGCTAACTATGGCTACACCTTC.

V and J are TRBV3-1 (or the pseudogene TRBV3-2) and TRBJ1-1, with a tentative D call TRBD1 (6 bases). This CDR3 region has 13 residues. CDR1 is LGHDT and CDR2 is YNNKEL in the germline V gene (reference sequence). Deletions cut 3 bases from V and 11 bases from J, with 16 bases between. The CDR3 loop is CASSQGRGLGAFF. In DNA form, the CDR3 reads TGTGCCAGCAGCCAGGGGCGGGGGCTGGGGGCTTTCTTT.

The genes are TRBV5-4 and TRBJ1-2; tentatively, D is TRBD1 (5 bases). The CDR3 loop spans 14 amino acids. CDR1 is SGHNT, CDR2 YYREEE, per germline (reference sequence). V lost 4 bases and J 5 bases, leaving 15 bases between the germline ends. This CDR3 reads CASSLGQPEYGYTF. In DNA, the CDR3 is TGTGCCAGCAGCCTGGGGCAGCCAGAATATGGCTACACCTTC.

The rearrangement uses TRBV30 and TRBJ2-6, with D unresolved. Per germline, CDR1 GTSNPN and CDR2 SVGIG (reference sequence). This CDR3 region has 13 residues. Trimming cost V 2 bases and J 1 base, with 3 bases left between them. The CDR3 DNA sequence: TGTGCCTGGAGTTTTTCTGGGGCCAACGTCCTGACTTTC. Translation: CAWSFSGANVLTF.

The chain carries TRBV27 and TRBJ2-2; TRBD2 aligns across 8 bases. The germline V gene has CDR1 MNHEY and CDR2 SMNVEV (reference sequence). V gave up 1 base and J gave up 3 bases; unmatched junction bases: 13. There are 19 residues in the CDR3. CDR3 amino acids: CASSLYGSGSDYDTGELFF. CDR3 nucleotides: TGTGCCAGCAGTTTATATGGGAGCGGGAGTGATTACGACACCGGGGAGCTGTTTTTT.

The chain recombines TRBV18 with TRBJ1-2, with D perhaps matching TRBD1 (6 bases). Trimming pared 3 bases from V and 0 bases from J, leaving 11 bases between. The CDR3 length is 15 residues. Germline V lookup: CDR1 KGHSH, CDR2 LQKENI. CDR3 region: CASSPERDTNYGYTF. The CDR3 DNA sequence: TGTGCCAGCTCACCGGAGAGGGACACTAACTATGGCTACACCTTC.

J is TRBJ1-2 and V is TRBV5-1, with TRBD1 as a possible D gene (6 bases). The CDR3 extends over 13 amino acids. Per germline, CDR1 SGHRS and CDR2 YFSETQ. Between the trimmed V and J ends, which lost 0 bases and 9 bases, there was a span of 12 bases. CDR3 sequence reads: CASSLEQGGSYTF. DNA for the CDR3: TGCGCCAGCAGCTTGGAACAGGGTGGGAGCTACACCTTC.

This clone came up once. The J gene is TRBJ2-7, the V gene TRBV28; 7 positions agree with TRBD1. The CDR3 runs to 15 residues. The V gene's germline CDR1 is MDHEN and CDR2 SYDVKM. Trimming at V came to 6 bases and at J to 3 bases, leaving 11 bases not matched to a gene. CDR3 loop: CASSPPGQPIYEQYF. The CDR3 DNA follows: TGTGCCAGCAGCCCCCCGGGACAGCCTATCTACGAGCAGTACTTC. The full variable domain, rest sourced from reference TRBV28 and TRBJ2-7, is DVKVTQSSRYLVKRTGEKVFLECVQDMDHENMFWYRQDPGLGLRLIYFSYDVKMKEKGDIPEGYSVSREKKERFSLILESASTNQTSMYLCASSPPGQPIYEQYFGPGTRLTVT.

The V and J genes are TRBV7-2 and TRBJ2-4, with 8 nucleotides matching TRBD2. This CDR3 comprises 15 residues. Germline CDR1 and CDR2: SGHTA and FQGNSA. With 0 bases clipped from V and 5 bases from J, the junction kept 3 bases outside the gene matches. In DNA, the CDR3 is TGTGCCAGCAGCTTAGCCGCACTAGCGGAAAACATTCAGTACTTC. Protein: CASSLAALAENIQYF.

The chain recombines TRBV11-2 with TRBJ2-1; TRBD2 matches 7 bases. Per germline, CDR1 SGHAT and CDR2 FQNNGV. This CDR3 is 14 amino acids long. The J segment lost 16 bases and the V segment lost 1 base, leaving 13 bases of the junction unmatched. CDR3 loop: CASSLVPGGPRIFF. Written as DNA, the CDR3 is TGTGCCAGCAGCTTAGTCCCGGGAGGTCCTAGAATCTTCTTC.

A single count supports this clone. The V and J genes are TRBV11-3 and TRBJ2-5; unclear D gene. The CDR3 is 12 amino acids. Trimming cost V 2 bases and J 8 bases, with 9 bases left between them. Per germline, CDR1 SGHNT and CDR2 YENEEA. The CDR3 is CASSLPVGTQYF. CDR3 DNA: TGTGCCAGCAGCTTACCAGTTGGAACCCAGTACTTC. The entire variable domain, with the rest obtained from reference TRBV11-3 and TRBJ2-5, is as follows: EAGVVQSPRYKIIEKKQPVAFWCNPISGHNTLYWYLQNLGQGPELLIRYENEEAVDDSQLPKDRFSAERLKGVDSTLKIQPAELGDSAVYLCASSLPVGTQYFGPGTRLLVL.

The chain has TRBV7-6 and TRBJ2-1; a possible D gene is TRBD1 (6 bases). This CDR3 is built from 15 residues. With 5 bases removed from V and 2 bases from J, the gap between germline ends came to 13 bases. The V gene's germline CDR1 is SGHVS and CDR2 FNYEAQ. The CDR3 DNA follows: TGTGCCAGCAGCCCATCAACAGGGACCTACAATGAGCAGTTCTTC. Translating it yields CASSPSTGTYNEQFF.

The chain has TRBV24-1 and TRBJ1-5; 8 bases map to TRBD1. CDR1 is KGHDR, CDR2 SFDVKD, per germline. The CDR3 is 15 amino acids. Trimming at V came to 4 bases and at J to 2 bases, leaving 3 bases not matched to a gene. CDR3 sequence reads: CATSDSDRGNQPQHF. CDR3 nucleotides: TGTGCCACCAGTGACTCGGACAGGGGCAATCAGCCCCAGCATTTT.

The chain employs TRBV16 and TRBJ2-1; 7 positions match TRBD1. After removal of 6 bases from V and 4 bases from J, the junction contained 3 bases not matched to a gene. From germline, CDR1 is KGHSY and CDR2 FQNENV. There are 13 residues in the CDR3. Here the CDR3 DNA reads TGTGCCAGCAGTCGACAGGGATACAATGAGCAGTTCTTC. This gives the protein CASSRQGYNEQFF.

In DNA, the CDR3 is TGTGCCATCAGCAGGGGAAGTGGCTACACCTTC. This translates into CAISRGSGYTF. The chain combines TRBV10-3 with TRBJ1-2; D is possibly TRBD1 (6 bases). The CDR3 sequence is 11 residues long. The germline V gene encodes CDR1 ENHRY and CDR2 SYGVKD. V was clipped by 6 bases and J by 7 bases, with 9 bases between them.

The gene calls are TRBV6-5 and TRBJ1-1, with D perhaps matching TRBD1 (5 bases). Germline CDR1 and CDR2: MNHEY and SVGAGI. V gave up 6 bases and J gave up 2 bases, with 13 bases separating them. The length of the CDR3 is 14 residues. The chain's CDR3 is CASSPGGANTEAFF. CDR3 in DNA: TGTGCCAGCAGCCCGGGTGGGGCCAACACTGAAGCTTTCTTT.

The chain joins TRBV11-2 to TRBJ1-5; TRBD1 might be the D (5 bases). The germline CDR1 and CDR2 sequences are SGHAT and FQNNGV. This CDR3 is 14 amino acids long. Trimming removed 0 bases at V and 6 bases at J, with 9 bases between. CDR3 coding DNA: TGTGCCAGCAGCTTAGAACGGGACGGTCAGCCCCAGCATTTT. It translates to CASSLERDGQPQHF.